The 22 T cell receptor beta chains reported below all come from one sample, sequenced in a study of patients and donors after allogeneic stem cell transplantation. One entry per CDR3 protein, called by TCRdb with MiXCR from the RT-PCR reads. The sample has some 960,000 distinct CDR3 sequences; roughly 18% are singletons. Input material: blood, either unsorted or a sorted T cell fraction (not recorded which). The source of these receptors is a human donor who was either an allogeneic HSCT recipient or a stem cell or donor lymphocyte infusion donor (not recorded which). It is not recorded whose cells these are; they may come from a transplant donor.

This clonotype was seen a few times. This rearrangement joins TRBV10-3 to TRBJ1-2; D gene uncertain. Germline V gene lookup returns CDR1 ENHRY and CDR2 SYGVKD. Trimming took 4 bases from V and 3 from J, leaving 18 bases between them. This CDR3 is built from 16 residues. CDR3 loop: CAISGSKRDLDYGYTF. The CDR3 nucleotides are TGTGCCATCAGTGGGTCGAAGAGGGATCTAGACTATGGCTACACCTTC.

In this sample, this clonotype turned up a few times. This chain joins TRBV12-3 or TRBV12-4 and TRBJ2-5, with D perhaps TRBD2 (5 bases). This CDR3 has 15 residues. V was trimmed by 5 bases and J by 3 bases, leaving 16 bases between them. The CDR3 DNA reads as TGTGCCAGCAGTGAGGGATCACTGGGTAAAGAGACCCAGTACTTC. It translates to CASSEGSLGKETQYF.

This clonotype was seen a few times. The chain employs TRBV7-9 and TRBJ2-2; 8 bases align to TRBD2. Germline values: CDR1 SEHNR, CDR2 FQNEAQ (reference sequence). J gave up 7 bases and V 5 bases, and 6 bases lay outside the gene matches. The CDR3 length is 14 residues. The DNA of the CDR3 is TGTGCCAGCAGCCTGGGACTAGACGGCGGGGAGCTGTTTTTT. Translating gives CASSLGLDGGELFF.

V and J are TRBV7-2 and TRBJ2-7; possible D gene TRBD1, 6 bases. In germline, CDR1 is SGHTA, CDR2 FQGNSA. The CDR3 is 16 amino acids. The V end lost 6 bases, the J end lost 2 bases, and 20 bases lay between the germline ends. The chain's CDR3 is CASSYRARGLTYEQYF. CDR3 in DNA: TGTGCCAGCAGTTATAGGGCCAGGGGTCTTACCTACGAGCAGTACTTC.

The chain recombines TRBV12-3 or TRBV12-4 with TRBJ1-1, with D tentatively TRBD1 (5 bases). V was pared by 2 bases and J by 4 bases, with 17 bases between. The CDR3 contains 16 residues. DNA for the CDR3: TGTGCCAGCAGTTTACAGGGCGGGCAAATCCGCACTGAAGCTTTCTTT. Protein: CASSLQGGQIRTEAFF.

This clonotype was seen many times. The chain employs TRBV5-1 and TRBJ2-2, with 8 bases lining up with TRBD2. Trimming cost V 7 bases and J 0 bases; bases outside gene matches: 8. Germline assignment: CDR1 SGHRS and CDR2 YFSETQ. The CDR3 is 16 residues long. The DNA for the CDR3 is TGCGCCAGCCAAATAACGGGGGGGACGAACACCGGGGAGCTGTTTTTT. Encoded protein: CASQITGGTNTGELFF.

This clonotype was picked up a small number of times. The CDR3 DNA follows: TGCGCCAGCAGCTTCAAAGGGGGTGGGACACAGCCCCAGCATTTT. It translates to CASSFKGGGTQPQHF. The V call is TRBV5-1, the J call TRBJ1-5; possibly TRBD1 for D (6 bases). Germline V gene data show CDR1 as SGHRS and CDR2 as YFSETQ. Trimming shortened V by 2 bases and J by 7 bases, and 16 bases separated the two germline ends. The CDR3 covers 15 residues.

The V call is TRBV6-1, the J call TRBJ2-3, with 8 bases that match TRBD1. CDR3 length equals 13 residues. Germline trimming cut 6 bases from V and 10 bases from J; bases unmatched to any gene: 9. Germline V gene data show CDR1 as MNHNS and CDR2 as SASEGT. This chain's CDR3 is CASRPQGAGAQYF. CDR3 sequence (DNA): TGTGCCAGCAGACCTCAGGGGGCTGGGGCGCAGTATTTT.

The rearrangement joins TRBV20-1 to TRBJ2-7, with D possibly TRBD2 on 5 matching bases. The V gene's germline CDR1 is DFQATT and CDR2 SNEGSKA (reference sequence). Trimming removed 7 bases from V and 4 bases from J, with 17 bases in between. The CDR3 totals 13 residues. CDR3 sequence: CSVRRGKVYEQYF. The CDR3 nucleotides read TGCAGTGTACGTCGAGGGAAAGTTTACGAGCAGTACTTC.

This clonotype came up many times. The chain couples TRBV20-1 to TRBJ2-7; D gene ambiguous. V gave up 0 bases and J gave up 4 bases, with 16 bases separating them. Germline values: CDR1 DFQATT, CDR2 SNEGSKA (reference sequence). The CDR3 length is 15 residues. The CDR3 DNA is TGCAGTGCTAGAGATCTTCGGGTGTTATGGTACGAGCAGTACTTC. Translated, it gives CSARDLRVLWYEQYF.

The chain is built from TRBV4-3 and TRBJ2-2; D perhaps matches TRBD2 (5 bases). V lost 3 bases, J lost 0 bases, and 20 bases lay in between. The CDR3 has 19 amino acids. Germline CDR1 and CDR2: LGHNA and YSLEER. CDR3 residues: CASSQSPPVGDANTGELFF. The CDR3 DNA reads TGCGCCAGCAGCCAGTCCCCCCCCGTGGGAGACGCGAACACCGGGGAGCTGTTTTTT.

In its sample, this clonotype was seen a few times. The chain combines TRBV6-1 with TRBJ2-6, with D possibly TRBD1 on 5 matching bases. The CDR3 consists of 16 residues. The V end was cut by 5 bases, the J end by 0 bases, with 11 bases between. Germline CDR1 and CDR2: MNHNS and SASEGT. CDR3 in amino acids: CASSQIGDSGANVLTF. Here the CDR3 DNA reads TGTGCCAGCAGTCAGATAGGGGACTCTGGGGCCAACGTCCTGACTTTC.

The chain employs TRBV7-2 and TRBJ1-6; no clear D. Trimming stripped 4 bases from V and 10 bases from J, with 17 bases between. The CDR3 totals 15 residues. CDR1 and CDR2 from the germline V gene are SGHTA and FQGNSA. Written as DNA, the CDR3 is TGTGCCAGCAGCTCACGAGGAGTAGGAGAATCACCCCTCCACTTT. It yields the protein CASSSRGVGESPLHF.

This chain connects TRBV24-1 to TRBJ2-1; TRBD1 matches at 9 bases. This CDR3 region has 13 residues. Germline CDR1 and CDR2: KGHDR and SFDVKD. The V gene end was trimmed by 9 bases and the J gene end by 2 bases; junction bases not matched to a gene: 1. The CDR3 DNA follows: TGTGCCACCGGGACAGGGCCCTACAATGAGCAGTTCTTC. Residues: CATGTGPYNEQFF.

This clonotype appeared a few times. J is TRBJ2-2 and V is TRBV7-9; 13 bases fit TRBD2. The germline gives CDR1 SEHNR, CDR2 FQNEAQ (reference sequence). The CDR3 spans 16 residues. J gave up 4 bases and V 5 bases, and 4 bases lay outside the gene matches. CDR3 in amino acids: CASSLTSGRITGELFF. The CDR3 DNA is TGTGCCAGCAGCCTGACTAGCGGGAGGATCACCGGGGAGCTGTTTTTT.

The rearrangement links TRBV19 to TRBJ2-1, with D perhaps matching TRBD1 (6 bases). V shed 2 bases and J shed 4 bases, with 12 bases lying between them. The germline V gene encodes CDR1 LNHDA and CDR2 SQIVND (reference sequence). The CDR3 totals 15 residues. Here the CDR3 reads CASSITAGDYNEQFF. CDR3 DNA sequence: TGTGCCAGTAGTATAACGGCAGGGGATTACAATGAGCAGTTCTTC.

The genes are TRBV12-3 or TRBV12-4 and TRBJ1-5, with D tentatively TRBD1 (5 bases). V lost 5 bases to trimming and J lost 10 bases, with 18 bases between them. CDR3 length equals 14 residues. This CDR3 is CASSIQWGNRPQHF. The CDR3 coding sequence is TGTGCCAGCAGTATCCAATGGGGGAATCGTCCCCAGCATTTT.

This clonotype appeared a few times. The chain recombines TRBV20-1 with TRBJ2-7; D is possibly TRBD1 or TRBD2 (7 bases each). This CDR3 is built from 13 residues. Germline CDR1 is DFQATT and CDR2 is SNEGSKA (reference sequence). V was shortened by 7 bases and J by 1 base, with 14 bases between the two germline ends. In DNA, the CDR3 is TGCAGTGTCAGGGGGGGGGTGTCCTACGAGCAGTACTTC. Translated: CSVRGGVSYEQYF.

The chain combines TRBV9 with TRBJ2-3, with D possibly called TRBD1 or TRBD2 (6 bases each). Germline-derived CDR1 and CDR2 are SGDLS and YYNGEE. Trimming pared 3 bases from V and 4 bases from J, leaving 12 bases between. The CDR3 contains 14 residues. CDR3 protein: CASSGGAFADTQYF. CDR3 nucleotide sequence: TGTGCCAGCAGCGGGGGGGCCTTCGCAGATACGCAGTATTTT.

This clonotype was counted a few times. The rearrangement joins TRBV6-1 to TRBJ2-7, with TRBD1 matching 12 bases. The length of the CDR3 is 17 residues. Per the germline V gene, CDR1 is MNHNS and CDR2 is SASEGT. The V and J ends lost 7 bases and 3 bases, in that order; junction bases with no gene match: 13. The CDR3 bases are TGTGCCAGCAATTCCGGGACAGGGGGCGCGAATCTCTACGAGCAGTACTTC. Protein product: CASNSGTGGANLYEQYF.

The chain combines TRBV29-1 with TRBJ2-3; TRBD2 matches at 7 bases. V was pared by 4 bases and J by 2 bases, with 3 bases of the junction left unmatched. CDR3 length: 13 amino acids. In germline, CDR1 is SQVTM, CDR2 ANQGSEA. The CDR3 loop reads CSVVSGVTDTQYF. In nucleotides, the CDR3 is TGCAGCGTTGTGAGCGGGGTCACAGATACGCAGTATTTT.

The V and J genes are TRBV4-3 and TRBJ2-7, with TRBD2 identical over 10 bases. CDR1 and CDR2 (germline): LGHNA, YSLEER. The CDR3 runs 17 residues. Germline trimming cut 3 bases from V and 4 bases from J; bases unmatched to any gene: 12. Here the CDR3 reads CASSQGLGQAGGYEQYF. CDR3 DNA: TGCGCCAGCAGCCAGGGATTGGGACAAGCGGGGGGGTACGAGCAGTACTTC.